This T cell receptor (beta chain) was sequenced for a study of blood T cell repertoires in COVID-19 (dated by TCRdb to between 2020 and 2021). For context, the study as a whole: Samples covering the acute and convalescent phases of COVID-19 were provided by collaborators in the United States, Italy and Spain. Subjects who had been exposed to COVID-19, were actively infected with it, or had recovered from it provided the deeply sampled blood TCRbeta repertoires that made up the dataset. A freely available public database, intended as a resource for researchers studying the immune response to SARS-CoV-2, is where the repertoires were released. The samples were drawn from two sources: the first 160 participants of the ongoing ImmuneRACE study, and 1,200 or so subjects contributed by 6 global collaborators. Where available, HLA class I and class II types were taken from metadata supplied by the sample provider and were not determined by assay-based typing. The material from the prospective study consisted of cDNA or gDNA derived from T cells, B-cell-depleted T cells, or PBMCs. Nearly every sample came with metadata listing a de-identified subject ID, COVID-19 status, age in years and sex. On the study overall, not on this receptor specifically: The amount of clinical and demographic metadata varied by source and participant and was provided uncurated.

A note on this clone: Its antigen is currently not known. No much larger clonotype is one base removed from it; base qualities were not supplied.

Whole blood was collected in K2EDTA tubes by collaborating institutions according to the institutions' own protocols. For TCRbeta analysis, collaborator samples were shipped as frozen whole blood, as isolated PBMCs, or as DNA extracted from either sample type. TCRbeta CDR3 regions were amplified from genomic DNA using the immunoSEQ Assay, a bias-controlled multiplex PCR. Turning to the authors' computational methods: The number of nucleated cells in each sample was estimated from the amplification of reference gene primers within the assay. To quantify the absolute abundance of each unique TCRbeta CDR3 rearrangement, sequence reads were collapsed and filtered. For each sample, productive Simpson clonality was calculated as the square root of Simpson's diversity index over productive rearrangements. TCRdb provides this immuneACCESS table in a form limited to in-frame rearrangements. Some clones are lacking; in checked studies, under half of them reflect an unresolved V gene, and why the rest are absent is not known. V and J calls and clone size come straight from that table; D and trimming were deduced from the DNA. The sample includes tens of thousands of clones, with under 80% observed a single time. About a sixth of the sample is in the top ten clones.

Inclusive of the bounding cysteine and valine, the CDR3 is 12 residues long. The read is trimmed to its CDR3 DNA, 36 bases read in frame from base 1. V lost 5 bases and J lost 3 bases, and the count of bases not matched to a germline gene is 1. From a lookup of the germline V gene, CDR1 and CDR2 are MNHEY and SVGEGT. The sequenced material came from peripheral blood. The rearrangement combines TRBV6-2 or TRBV6-3 with TRBJ2-7; 7 nucleotides in the junction match TRBD1. The receptor's source is a human donor in a cohort sampled during active COVID-19. The CDR3 reads as follows: CASSRQGYEQYV. The DNA sequence reads TGTGCCAGCAGTCGACAGGGCTACGAGCAGTACGTC.